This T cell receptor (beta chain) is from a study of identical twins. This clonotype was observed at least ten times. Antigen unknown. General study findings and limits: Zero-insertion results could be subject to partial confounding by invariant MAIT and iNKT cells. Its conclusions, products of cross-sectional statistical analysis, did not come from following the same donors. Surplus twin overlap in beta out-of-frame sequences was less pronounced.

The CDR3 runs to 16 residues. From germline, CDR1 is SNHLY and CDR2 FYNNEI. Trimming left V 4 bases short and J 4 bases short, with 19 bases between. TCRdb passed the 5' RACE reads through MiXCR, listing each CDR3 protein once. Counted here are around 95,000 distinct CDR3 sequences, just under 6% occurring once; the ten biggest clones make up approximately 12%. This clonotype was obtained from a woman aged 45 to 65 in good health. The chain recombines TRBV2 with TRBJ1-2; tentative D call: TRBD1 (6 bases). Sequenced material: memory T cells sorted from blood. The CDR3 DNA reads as TGTGCCAGCAGTGGGGGTCGTCGGGGGCAAGGCTATGGCTACACCTTC. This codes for CASSGGRRGQGYGYTF.